This T cell receptor beta chain is from a study of early T cells in non-severe SARS-CoV-2 infection. On the study more broadly: Sequencing of unsorted whole blood was done on bulk RNA, leaving chains unpaired. Study-level points and caveats: The study's VDJdb matching favored anti-spike CD8 responses and missed private and CD4 specificities.

The CDR3 is made up of 14 amino acids. The V end was cut by 5 bases, the J end by 2 bases, with 13 bases between. The germline CDR1 and CDR2 sequences are SGHVS and FQNEAQ. This clonotype was seen at least ten times. Its antigen remains unknown. Attachment of unique molecular identifiers was made to individual cDNA molecules. TCRdb processed the 5' RACE reads anew with MiXCR; each CDR3 protein has one entry. The table lists approximately 50,000 distinct CDR3 sequences, about an eighth of them singletons. The TCR sequence derives from an adult who was a healthcare worker with PCR-confirmed SARS-CoV-2 infection or an uninfected control (not recorded which). The sequenced sample consisted of whole blood. This sequence joins TRBV7-8 and TRBJ2-7; no firm D call. The CDR3 here is CASSTRTATYEQYF. CDR3 coding DNA: TGTGCCAGCAGCACCCGGACGGCCACCTACGAGCAGTACTTC.